The 16 T cell receptor beta chains in this list originate from one sample, sequenced in a study of T cell responses to AZD1222 COVID-19 vaccine. Assay used: immunoSEQ multiplex PCR; TCRdb lists only in-frame clones, some missing. The table records roughly 180,000 clones, just over 90% of them present only once. The sequences come from peripheral blood, collected 28 days after the second AZD1222 dose. The source is an adult who received the AZD1222 COVID-19 vaccine.

This clone was seen a single time. V gene TRBV3-1 (or the pseudogene TRBV3-2) combines with J gene TRBJ1-2; TRBD1 agrees at 8 bases. The CDR3 extends over 15 amino acids. Trimming at V came to 5 bases and at J to 5 bases, leaving 10 bases not matched to a gene. Looked up from germline, CDR1 is LGHDT and CDR2 is YNNKEL (reference sequence). The CDR3 DNA follows: TGTGCCAGCAGCTCCCCCAGGGGGCTTCATTATGGCTACACCTTC. It yields the protein CASSSPRGLHYGYTF.

The V and J genes are TRBV4-3 and TRBJ1-4, with 8 bases identical to TRBD1. This CDR3 has 16 residues. The trim removed 1 base at V and 7 bases at J, leaving 8 bases unmatched. Per the germline V gene, CDR1 is LGHNA and CDR2 is YSLEER. CDR3 protein: CASSQGVTGQAEKLFF. In DNA form, the CDR3 reads TGCGCCAGCAGCCAAGGAGTAACGGGACAGGCTGAAAAACTGTTTTTT.

J is TRBJ2-2 and V is TRBV4-2, with a tentative D call TRBD2 (5 bases). The germline gives CDR1 LGHNA, CDR2 YNFKEQ. The germline V and J ends were trimmed by 1 base and 3 bases, with 15 bases remaining between them. The length of the CDR3 is 17 residues. The CDR3 here is CASSQVSASPDTGELFF. The CDR3 DNA reads as TGTGCCAGCAGCCAAGTATCGGCTAGCCCCGACACCGGGGAGCTGTTTTTT.

The V call is TRBV7-8, the J call TRBJ1-1, with 7 positions matching TRBD1. CDR3 length: 14 amino acids. Germline lookup yields CDR1 SGHVS and CDR2 FQNEAQ. With V trimmed by 5 bases and J by 5 bases, 8 bases remained unmatched. CDR3 in DNA: TGTGCCAGCAGCCCGCCAGGGGGGGGAACTGAAGCTTTCTTT. Amino acids: CASSPPGGGTEAFF.

This chain connects TRBV7-9 to TRBJ2-6; the D gene is possibly TRBD1 (5 bases). The V and J ends lost 8 bases and 6 bases respectively, with 20 bases between them. The CDR3 covers 16 residues. Germline lookup yields CDR1 SEHNR and CDR2 FQNEAQ (reference sequence). The CDR3 DNA reads TGTGCCAGCCAGAACTACAGGTCTCTGGCGGCCAACGTCCTGACTTTC. Translating it yields CASQNYRSLAANVLTF.

This sequence joins TRBV5-4 and TRBJ2-5, with 12 nucleotides matching TRBD1. Germline trimming cut 4 bases from V and 5 bases from J; bases unmatched to any gene: 6. The germline V gene encodes CDR1 SGHNT and CDR2 YYREEE (reference sequence). The length of the CDR3 is 15 residues. The CDR3 nucleotides read TGTGCCAGCAGCCCGGGGACAGGGGGCGATGAGACCCAGTACTTC. This sequence encodes CASSPGTGGDETQYF.

V gene TRBV7-8 combines with J gene TRBJ2-3; 7 bases line up with TRBD1. The germline CDR1 and CDR2 sequences are SGHVS and FQNEAQ. CDR3 length equals 14 residues. The trim removed 5 bases at V and 2 bases at J, leaving 4 bases unmatched. The CDR3 sequence is CASSTGVYTDTQYF. In DNA form, the CDR3 reads TGTGCCAGCAGCACAGGGGTTTACACAGATACGCAGTATTTT.

This chain connects TRBV15 to TRBJ1-4; D gene ambiguous. V lost 0 bases, J lost 8 bases, and 10 bases lay in between. In germline, CDR1 is LNHNV, CDR2 YYDKDF (reference sequence). The CDR3 length is 14 residues. The DNA of the CDR3 is TGTGCCACCAGCAGAGATAGCCCTCCCGAAAAACTGTTTTTT. Amino acids: CATSRDSPPEKLFF.

J is TRBJ1-1 and V is TRBV12-3 or TRBV12-4, with a possible D match to TRBD1 (5 bases). The CDR3 has 13 residues. V lost 1 base, J lost 4 bases, and 7 bases lay in between. CDR3 in amino acids: CASSLEGATEAFF. The CDR3 DNA sequence: TGTGCCAGCAGTTTAGAAGGGGCCACTGAAGCTTTCTTT.

The J gene is TRBJ1-2, the V gene TRBV5-4; D unresolved. V lost 5 bases and J 0 bases, leaving 20 bases between the germline ends. CDR1 is SGHNT, CDR2 YYREEE, per germline (reference sequence). The length of the CDR3 is 17 residues. The CDR3 reads CASRSKMFGVANYGYTF. Written as DNA, the CDR3 is TGTGCCAGCAGGTCGAAGATGTTTGGGGTAGCTAACTATGGCTACACCTTC.

The gene calls are TRBV24-1 and TRBJ2-7; the match to TRBD1 covers 9 bases. The V gene end was trimmed by 4 bases and the J gene end by 6 bases; junction bases not matched to a gene: 9. This CDR3 is 15 amino acids long. Germline assignment: CDR1 KGHDR and CDR2 SFDVKD. The CDR3 spells CATSDTGTGRPEQYF. The DNA of the CDR3 is TGTGCCACCAGTGACACCGGGACAGGGCGGCCCGAGCAGTACTTC.

This rearrangement joins TRBV29-1 to TRBJ2-3, with D tentatively TRBD2 (6 bases). Deletions cut 3 bases from V and 1 base from J, with 11 bases between. Germline CDR1 SQVTM, CDR2 ANQGSEA. The CDR3 has 14 amino acids. Here the CDR3 reads CSVDDGEGTDTQYF. Here the CDR3 DNA reads TGCAGCGTTGACGATGGGGAGGGCACAGATACGCAGTATTTT.

In regard to this clone: The same CDR3 arises from other DNA sequences in this sample as well. The chain links TRBV9 to TRBJ2-1, with TRBD2 matching 8 bases. The CDR3 is 15 residues long. Germline lookup yields CDR1 SGDLS and CDR2 YYNGEE. V gave up 0 bases and J gave up 5 bases; unmatched junction bases: 4. The DNA for the CDR3 is TGTGCCAGCAGCGTAGACGGGGGGGCCAACAATGAGCAGTTCTTC. Translating it yields CASSVDGGANNEQFF.

The V call is TRBV27, the J call TRBJ1-5; no clear D gene. Trimming pared 4 bases from V and 4 bases from J, leaving 5 bases between. Germline lookup yields CDR1 MNHEY and CDR2 SMNVEV (reference sequence). The CDR3 covers 12 residues. CDR3 sequence reads: CASSSLNQPQHF. The CDR3 coding sequence is TGTGCCAGCAGTTCCCTTAATCAGCCCCAGCATTTT.

CDR3 sequence reads: CASSDGGTSMAFF. The CDR3 bases are TGTGCCAGCAGTGATGGGGGGACAAGCATGGCTTTCTTT. This chain links TRBV6-1 with TRBJ1-1; TRBD1 might be the D (6 bases). Germline values: CDR1 MNHNS, CDR2 SASEGT. The V end was cut by 3 bases, the J end by 11 bases, with 16 bases between. This CDR3 has 13 amino acids.

A word on this clone: The limits of the CDR3 on the DNA are not certain, so only TCRdb's listed CDR3 is given. V and J are TRBV7-5 and TRBJ1-3. TRBV7-5 is shown as a pseudogene. The CDR3 length equals 19 residues, ends included. This chain's CDR3 is CARSFIPPRGVGSGNTIYF.